The sequence of this T cell receptor (beta chain) was determined in a study of T cell responses to AZD1222 COVID-19 vaccine. General observations from the study: Possibly, clonal diversity was underestimated; donors were largely white British and included more females.

A note on this clone: What it recognizes is unknown.

The protocol was immunoSEQ multiplex PCR, while the TCRdb copy is restricted to in-frame clones and leaves out a portion. The sample holds around 150,000 clones; about 93% are singletons and the top ten take less than 5%. After removal of 8 bases from V and 3 bases from J, the junction contained 8 bases not matched to a gene. The CDR3 extends over 15 amino acids. Germline V gene lookup returns CDR1 ENHRY and CDR2 SYGVKD. The starting material was peripheral blood, obtained 28 days after the second AZD1222 dose. The clonotype was recovered from an adult who received the AZD1222 COVID-19 vaccine. The chain combines TRBV10-3 with TRBJ2-3, with TRBD1 matching over 10 bases. CDR3 sequence reads: CAIGRTGQGTDTQYF. The CDR3 coding sequence is TGTGCCATCGGCCGCACGGGACAGGGGACAGATACGCAGTATTTT.